These 31 T cell receptor beta chains came from one sample sequenced in a study of blood T cell repertoires in COVID-19. The protocol was immunoSEQ multiplex PCR, while the TCRdb copy is restricted to in-frame clones and leaves out a portion. The table lists some 150,000 clones, around 90% of them singletons, with approximately 0.59% in the top ten. Sequenced input: peripheral blood. All receptors come from a man in his forties or fifties with acute or convalescent COVID-19.

J is TRBJ2-3 and V is TRBV9; no clear D. Germline CDR1 is SGDLS and CDR2 is YYNGEE. The CDR3 runs to 15 residues. Trimming cost V 3 bases and J 4 bases, with 15 bases left between them. The CDR3 sequence is CASSAGVSWADTQYF. The CDR3, as DNA: TGTGCCAGCAGCGCCGGAGTAAGTTGGGCAGATACGCAGTATTTT.

The V call is TRBV7-2, the J call TRBJ2-1; possible D gene TRBD2, 6 bases. V was trimmed by 7 bases and J by 1 base, leaving 14 bases between them. CDR3 length: 15 residues. Germline-derived CDR1 and CDR2 are SGHTA and FQGNSA. The CDR3 loop is CASTPSGTSYNEQFF. CDR3 coding DNA: TGTGCCAGCACCCCTTCCGGGACTTCCTACAATGAGCAGTTCTTC.

Regarding this clone: At one end, the junction sequence differs from germline, possibly due to a read error. This chain uses TRBV28 with TRBJ2-1, with 14 bases aligning to TRBD2. The germline CDR1 and CDR2 sequences are MDHEN and SYDVKM. This CDR3 is built from 13 residues. CDR3 sequence: CASTLGLAGAPVF. Here the CDR3 DNA reads TGTGCCAGCACCTTGGGACTAGCGGGAGCCCCGGTCTTC.

The chain is built from TRBV7-8 and TRBJ1-2; TRBD1 is a possible D gene (6 bases). V was pared by 5 bases and J by 7 bases, with 20 bases between. CDR1 is SGHVS, CDR2 FQNEAQ, per germline. The CDR3 is 15 residues long. The CDR3 spells CASSPSGRGTFGYTF. The CDR3 DNA is TGTGCCAGCAGCCCGAGCGGGAGGGGGACTTTTGGCTACACCTTC.

The V gene is TRBV28, the J gene TRBJ1-2, with D perhaps TRBD1 (6 bases). CDR1 and CDR2 (germline): MDHEN, SYDVKM. With 5 bases removed from V and 3 bases from J, the gap between germline ends came to 16 bases. The CDR3 is 15 amino acids. Written as DNA, the CDR3 is TGTGCCAGCAGTCCAAGAACTCGACAGGACTATGGCTACACCTTC. Its translation is CASSPRTRQDYGYTF.

This chain joins TRBV27 and TRBJ1-6; D is uncertain. CDR1 and CDR2 from the germline V gene are MNHEY and SMNVEV (reference sequence). The CDR3 is 14 residues long. CDR3 protein: CAARRAGLNSPLHF. The CDR3 coding sequence is TGTGCAGCAAGGAGGGCAGGTTTGAATTCACCCCTCCACTTT.

This clone came up once. The chain is built from TRBV6-1 and TRBJ2-3, with TRBD1 matching 8 bases. Germline CDR1 and CDR2: MNHNS and SASEGT. CDR3 length: 16 residues. Unmatched junction bases numbered 6, after V lost 0 bases and J lost 4 bases. As DNA, the CDR3 is TGTGCCAGCAGTGAAGCGGGGACAGGAAAAGCAGATACGCAGTATTTT. Translation gives CASSEAGTGKADTQYF.

This chain links TRBV23-1 with TRBJ1-5; 11 bases are a match to TRBD1. TRBV23-1 is designated an ORF whose function remains uncertain. CDR3 length equals 16 residues. V gave up 7 bases and J gave up 7 bases; unmatched junction bases: 12. The CDR3 reads CASNYADRGPRQPQHF. CDR3 sequence (DNA): TGCGCCAGCAATTACGCGGACAGGGGGCCAAGACAGCCCCAGCATTTT.

The rearrangement uses TRBV4-2 and TRBJ2-1, with TRBD2 identical over 13 bases. V lost 4 bases to trimming and J lost 13 bases; unmatched junction nucleotides: 4. The CDR3 runs to 13 residues. CDR1 and CDR2 from the germline V gene are LGHNA and YNFKEQ. The CDR3 region has the DNA TGTGCCAGCAGCCCCCGGGGACTAGCGGGACAGTTCTTC. Translation: CASSPRGLAGQFF.

The chain has TRBV2 and TRBJ1-3; D gene unclear. The V end was cut by 0 bases, the J end by 3 bases, with 15 bases between. Germline assignment: CDR1 SNHLY and CDR2 FYNNEI. The CDR3 is made up of 17 amino acids. CDR3 DNA: TGTGCCAGCAGTGAAGCGCTTCGAGGGTTCGGTGGAAACACCATATATTTT. This encodes CASSEALRGFGGNTIYF.

This chain connects TRBV15 to TRBJ2-3; 7 nucleotides line up with TRBD2. The CDR3 spans 16 residues. CDR1 and CDR2 (germline): LNHNV, YYDKDF (reference sequence). V lost 2 bases to trimming and J lost 2 bases; unmatched junction nucleotides: 7. CDR3 bases: TGTGCCACCAGCAGACCGACTAGCAGCCACACAGATACGCAGTATTTT. Translation: CATSRPTSSHTDTQYF.

The V gene is TRBV18, the J gene TRBJ2-1; 12 nucleotides line up with TRBD1. With V trimmed by 3 bases and J by 4 bases, 7 bases remained unmatched. This CDR3 contains 17 residues. Germline V gene sequence: CDR1 KGHSH, CDR2 LQKENI. CDR3 sequence (DNA): TGTGCCAGCTCACCCGGGACAGGGGGCCGGGGGTACAATGAGCAGTTCTTC. This gives the protein CASSPGTGGRGYNEQFF.

A word on this clone: This same CDR3 is encoded by further DNA sequences in the sample. The J gene is TRBJ2-2, the V gene TRBV6-2 or TRBV6-3; D is undetermined. Germline V gene lookup returns CDR1 MNHEY and CDR2 SVGEGT. The CDR3 is 12 amino acids. V lost 4 bases and J 2 bases, leaving 2 bases between the germline ends. CDR3 nucleotides: TGTGCCAGCAGTTTAAACACCGGGGAGCTGTTTTTT. This gives the protein CASSLNTGELFF.

The rearrangement joins TRBV9 to TRBJ1-1; D is possibly TRBD1 (6 bases). V lost 4 bases and J lost 1, with 11 bases in between. The V gene's germline CDR1 is SGDLS and CDR2 YYNGEE. This CDR3 has 14 residues. CDR3 in amino acids: CASSSDSGNTEAFF. Here the CDR3 DNA reads TGTGCCAGCAGCTCGGACAGCGGGAACACTGAAGCTTTCTTT.

The chain couples TRBV19 to TRBJ1-2, with D possibly matching TRBD1 (6 bases). The CDR3 totals 15 residues. Germline loops: CDR1 LNHDA, CDR2 SQIVND (reference sequence). Trimming pared 5 bases from V and 1 base from J, leaving 14 bases between. The CDR3 sequence: CASSLSLDSNYGYTF. CDR3 sequence (DNA): TGTGCCAGTAGTCTATCGTTGGACAGTAACTATGGCTACACCTTC.

This clone showed up just once. CDR3 DNA sequence: TGTGCCAGCTCACTCGGGACAGGACAGAACACTGAAGCTTTCTTT. This gives the protein CASSLGTGQNTEAFF. The chain links TRBV18 to TRBJ1-1, with 8 bases matching TRBD1. After removal of 4 bases from V and 1 base from J, the junction contained 5 bases not matched to a gene. Germline CDR1 and CDR2: KGHSH and LQKENI. This CDR3 comprises 15 residues.

This clone was seen a single time. The V call is TRBV7-9, the J call TRBJ1-2, with D maybe TRBD1 (6 bases). This CDR3 has 18 amino acids. V lost 5 bases and J 3 bases, leaving 25 bases between the germline ends. In germline, CDR1 is SEHNR, CDR2 FQNEAQ (reference sequence). CDR3 sequence reads: CASSPRTPQGKGDYGYTF. DNA for the CDR3: TGTGCCAGCAGCCCCAGGACGCCTCAGGGAAAGGGGGACTATGGCTACACCTTC.

The J gene is TRBJ2-2, the V gene TRBV7-6, with TRBD1 identical over 8 bases. Germline V gene sequence: CDR1 SGHVS, CDR2 FNYEAQ. J gave up 7 bases and V 3 bases, and 10 bases lay outside the gene matches. There are 16 residues in the CDR3. CDR3 sequence reads: CASSLGQAVGSGELFF. CDR3 sequence (DNA): TGTGCCAGCAGCTTGGGACAGGCAGTGGGAAGCGGGGAGCTGTTTTTT.

J is TRBJ2-3 and V is TRBV14; TRBD2 agrees at 8 bases. The J segment lost 2 bases and the V segment lost 4 bases, leaving 11 bases of the junction unmatched. In germline, CDR1 is SGHDN, CDR2 FVKESK. CDR3 length equals 17 residues. CDR3 residues: CASSLIAGPLYTDTQYF. The CDR3 DNA is TGTGCCAGCAGCCTAATAGCGGGGCCCCTCTACACAGATACGCAGTATTTT.

The V and J genes are TRBV7-9 and TRBJ1-6, with no clear D. This CDR3 has 14 residues. V was pared by 7 bases and J by 7 bases, with 14 bases between. Germline loops: CDR1 SEHNR, CDR2 FQNEAQ (reference sequence). CDR3 residues: CASNTGRENSPLHF. In DNA, the CDR3 is TGTGCCAGCAACACCGGACGGGAAAATTCACCCCTCCACTTT. Full variable domain (outside the CDR3, taken from reference TRBV7-9 and TRBJ1-6): DTGVSQNPRHKITKRGQNVTFRCDPISEHNRLYWYRQTLGQGPEFLTYFQNEAQLEKSRLLSDRFSAERPKGSFSTLEIQRTEQGDSAMYLCASNTGRENSPLHFGNGTRLTVT.

This sequence joins TRBV15 and TRBJ2-3; 10 bases align to TRBD1. Germline-derived CDR1 and CDR2 are LNHNV and YYDKDF (reference sequence). The CDR3 is 16 residues long. The V gene end was trimmed by 3 bases and the J gene end by 4 bases; junction bases not matched to a gene: 7. The CDR3 reads CATSSSTGGASDTQYF. The CDR3 nucleotides are TGTGCCACCAGCAGTTCGACAGGGGGCGCATCAGATACGCAGTATTTT.

The chain is built from TRBV9 and TRBJ2-7; 8 bases line up with TRBD2. V dropped 4 bases and J dropped 2; count of bases not matched to a gene: 5. This CDR3 is built from 14 residues. Per germline, CDR1 SGDLS and CDR2 YYNGEE. The CDR3: CASSPGLGPYEQYF. CDR3 in DNA: TGTGCCAGCAGCCCGGGACTAGGTCCCTACGAGCAGTACTTC.

In this sample, this clone turned up once. The rearrangement links TRBV19 to TRBJ1-2; TRBD1 agrees at 9 bases. The CDR3 length is 16 residues. From germline, CDR1 is LNHDA and CDR2 SQIVND (reference sequence). V lost 5 bases to trimming and J lost 2 bases; unmatched junction nucleotides: 9. The CDR3 DNA reads as TGTGCCAGTAGTTCACGACGAGGACAGGGGAACTATGGCTACACCTTC. This gives the protein CASSSRRGQGNYGYTF.

This chain joins TRBV21-1 and TRBJ2-3; the DNA was not used to check the table's D call, TRBD2. TRBV21-1 is shown as a pseudogene. This CDR3 has 17 residues. The DNA for the CDR3 is TGTGCCAGCAGCCGGAAGACTAGCGGGGGTAGCACAGATACGCAGTATTTT. Protein sequence: CASSRKTSGGSTDTQYF.

CDR3 coding DNA: TGTGCCAGCTCACCGGACAGAGTTGATTCACCCCTCCACTTT. This sequence encodes CASSPDRVDSPLHF. This rearrangement joins TRBV18 to TRBJ1-6, with D perhaps matching TRBD1 (6 bases). The V gene's germline CDR1 is KGHSH and CDR2 LQKENI. The CDR3 runs 14 residues. V shed 3 bases and J shed 8 bases, with 11 bases lying between them.

The chain links TRBV19 to TRBJ1-5, with 7 bases identical to TRBD1. The V gene end was trimmed by 6 bases and the J gene end by 4 bases; junction bases not matched to a gene: 6. Germline values: CDR1 LNHDA, CDR2 SQIVND (reference sequence). This CDR3 is 14 amino acids long. CDR3 sequence (DNA): TGTGCCAGTAGGGTGACAGGGCCAAATCAGCCCCAGCATTTT. Translation gives CASRVTGPNQPQHF. Full variable domain (remainder filled in from reference TRBV19 and TRBJ1-5): DGGITQSPKYLFRKEGQNVTLSCEQNLNHDAMYWYRQDPGQGLRLIYYSQIVNDFQKGDIAEGYSVSREKKESFPLTVTSAQKNPTAFYLCASRVTGPNQPQHFGDGTRLSIL.

This chain uses TRBV28 with TRBJ2-6; 7 bases agree with TRBD2. Germline CDR1 MDHEN, CDR2 SYDVKM. The CDR3 has 19 residues. Trimming removed 3 bases from V and 0 bases from J; junction bases left unmatched: 11. In DNA form, the CDR3 reads TGTGCCAGCAGTTTCTGGGGGGGACCGGAGCGCTCTGGGGCCAACGTCCTGACTTTC. It yields the protein CASSFWGGPERSGANVLTF.

About this clone itself: The same CDR3 also results from other DNA sequences found in this sample. The chain couples TRBV5-1 to TRBJ2-1; TRBD2 aligns across 15 bases. The CDR3 loop spans 17 amino acids. V dropped 4 bases and J dropped 7; count of bases not matched to a gene: 9. Per germline, CDR1 SGHRS and CDR2 YFSETQ. The CDR3: CASSPGLAGGRGNEQFF. The CDR3 DNA sequence: TGCGCCAGCAGCCCGGGACTAGCGGGAGGACGGGGGAATGAGCAGTTCTTC.

The chain combines TRBV7-2 with TRBJ1-4, with D maybe TRBD1 (6 bases). Germline V lookup: CDR1 SGHTA, CDR2 FQGNSA. Trimming pared 5 bases from V and 11 bases from J, leaving 24 bases between. The CDR3 consists of 16 residues. The CDR3 sequence is CASSPQTGGGVWKLFF. The CDR3 nucleotides read TGTGCCAGCAGCCCCCAGACAGGAGGAGGTGTGTGGAAACTGTTTTTT.

This chain links TRBV28 with TRBJ1-1, with D possibly TRBD1 on 5 matching bases. The CDR3 runs 14 residues. The germline V and J ends were trimmed by 6 bases and 6 bases, with 17 bases remaining between them. Germline V gene data show CDR1 as MDHEN and CDR2 as SYDVKM. CDR3 sequence (DNA): TGTGCCAGCAGCCCCCCCCGGGGGGTGGCTGAAGCTTTCTTT. It is translated as CASSPPRGVAEAFF. The whole variable domain, remainder taken from reference TRBV28 and TRBJ1-1, is DVKVTQSSRYLVKRTGEKVFLECVQDMDHENMFWYRQDPGLGLRLIYFSYDVKMKEKGDIPEGYSVSREKKERFSLILESASTNQTSMYLCASSPPRGVAEAFFGQGTRLTVV.

The rearrangement uses TRBV5-1 and TRBJ1-1; D is uncertain. CDR3 size: 14 residues. The V and J ends lost 1 base and 2 bases respectively, with 9 bases between them. Looked up from germline, CDR1 is SGHRS and CDR2 is YFSETQ. This CDR3 is CASSLLAGNTEAFF. In DNA form, the CDR3 reads TGCGCCAGCAGCTTGTTAGCGGGAAACACTGAAGCTTTCTTT.